This passage covers 21 T cell receptor beta chains from one sample sequenced in a study of T-cell reconstitution after alpha-beta-depleted transplantation in children. A library of TCRbeta sequences, prepared with unique molecular identifiers, was generated. TCRdb recomputed calls from the PCR reads with MiXCR, one row per CDR3 protein. The repertoire holds roughly 590,000 distinct CDR3 sequences, with 16% as singletons. This sample comprised PBMCs from the stem cell graft donor, obtained from the stem cell graft. These receptors were obtained from a human donor who donated a stem cell graft to a child with acute myeloid leukemia.

The V gene is TRBV7-9, the J gene TRBJ2-1; 10 bases line up with TRBD1. Trimming took 3 bases from V and 10 from J; bases not matched to a gene: 3. The CDR3 contains 13 residues. Germline CDR1 reads SEHNR; CDR2 reads FQNEAQ (reference sequence). DNA of the CDR3: TGTGCCAGCAGCTTGGGGACAGGGGCCGAGCAGTTCTTC. Amino acids: CASSLGTGAEQFF.

This clonotype has a handful of counts. The J gene is TRBJ2-5, the V gene TRBV20-1; the match to TRBD2 covers 9 bases. The CDR3 runs to 17 residues. The junction had 10 bases not matched to a gene; V was cut back by 1 base and J by 1 base. CDR1 DFQATT and CDR2 SNEGSKA come from the germline V gene (reference sequence). CDR3 amino acids: CSARGGSSGGSQETQYF. The DNA for the CDR3 is TGCAGTGCTAGAGGCGGTTCAAGCGGGGGGTCCCAAGAGACCCAGTACTTC.

This chain connects TRBV28 to TRBJ2-1; 8 bases are a match to TRBD1. Per the germline V gene, CDR1 is MDHEN and CDR2 is SYDVKM. The CDR3 extends over 16 amino acids. Trimming removed 2 bases from V and 6 bases from J; junction bases left unmatched: 9. Written as DNA, the CDR3 is TGTGCCAGCAGTTTACAGGCAGGGGGCATCGTCAATGAGCAGTTCTTC. Its translation is CASSLQAGGIVNEQFF.

This clonotype was observed a few times. J is TRBJ1-2 and V is TRBV11-2; 7 bases are a match to TRBD1. The CDR3 consists of 17 residues. V trimming: 0 bases; J trimming: 4 bases; junction bases outside the gene matches: 11. CDR1 is SGHAT, CDR2 FQNNGV, per germline. CDR3 loop: CASSLEGRGKVSYGYTF. In nucleotides, the CDR3 is TGTGCCAGCAGCTTAGAAGGCAGGGGGAAGGTTAGCTATGGCTACACCTTC.

This clonotype has ten or more counts. This chain joins TRBV7-2 and TRBJ2-7, with 9 bases aligning to TRBD2. Per the germline V gene, CDR1 is SGHTA and CDR2 is FQGNSA. The CDR3 is made up of 15 amino acids. The junction had 8 bases not matched to a gene; V was cut back by 5 bases and J by 3 bases. The CDR3 DNA reads as TGTGCCAGCAGCGCAGGGGTAGCGGGGGTCTACGAGCAGTACTTC. It encodes CASSAGVAGVYEQYF.

This clonotype was seen more than once but under ten times. This chain connects TRBV5-1 to TRBJ2-3; perhaps TRBD2 as D (6 bases). Germline values: CDR1 SGHRS, CDR2 YFSETQ. The CDR3 loop spans 15 amino acids. The ends were cut back, 4 bases at V and 4 bases at J, with 16 bases in the middle. This CDR3 is CASSKTSPGADTQYF. For the CDR3, the DNA is TGCGCCAGCAGCAAAACTAGCCCTGGAGCAGATACGCAGTATTTT. The whole variable domain, remainder taken from reference TRBV5-1 and TRBJ2-3, is KAGVTQTPRYLIKTRGQQVTLSCSPISGHRSVSWYQQTPGQGLQFLFEYFSETQRNKGNFPGRFSGRQFSNSRSEMNVSTLELGDSALYLCASSKTSPGADTQYFGPGTRLTVL.

This clonotype was detected ten times or more. The J gene is TRBJ2-1, the V gene TRBV7-3; 8 nucleotides match TRBD1. Germline V gives CDR1 SGHTA, CDR2 FQGTGA. V dropped 6 bases and J dropped 3; count of bases not matched to a gene: 7. The CDR3 sequence is 15 residues long. The CDR3 bases are TGTGCCAGCAGTTTGACAGGGGTTGGCTACAATGAGCAGTTCTTC. It is translated as CASSLTGVGYNEQFF. Full variable domain (remainder filled in from reference TRBV7-3 and TRBJ2-1): GAGVSQTPSNKVTEKGKYVELRCDPISGHTALYWYRQSLGQGPEFLIYFQGTGAADDSGLPNDRFFAVRPEGSVSTLKIQRTERGDSAVYLCASSLTGVGYNEQFFGPGTRLTVL.

This clonotype was seen at least ten times. This chain connects TRBV6-6 to TRBJ1-4; D might be TRBD1 (5 bases). The CDR3 consists of 13 residues. The V end lost 7 bases, the J end lost 7 bases, and 13 bases lay between the germline ends. In germline, CDR1 is MNHNY, CDR2 SVGAGI (reference sequence). CDR3 in amino acids: CASKAGGGEKLFF. Here the CDR3 DNA reads TGTGCCAGCAAAGCTGGGGGAGGTGAAAAACTGTTTTTT.

This clonotype was seen ten or more times. The rearrangement joins TRBV20-1 to TRBJ2-1, with D maybe TRBD2 (6 bases). Germline CDR1 and CDR2: DFQATT and SNEGSKA (reference sequence). The germline V and J ends were trimmed by 3 bases and 8 bases, with 11 bases remaining between them. The CDR3 has 12 amino acids. The CDR3 coding sequence is TGCAGTGCTAGCGGGGGTGGGGATGAGCAGTTCTTC. The encoded protein is CSASGGGDEQFF.

This clonotype was counted at least ten times. V gene TRBV29-1 combines with J gene TRBJ2-1, with unresolved D. Germline loops: CDR1 SQVTM, CDR2 ANQGSEA. This CDR3 has 15 residues. Trimming cost V 2 bases and J 0 bases, with 11 bases left between them. Written as DNA, the CDR3 is TGCAGCGTTGAAATTTTCGCTGACTCCTACAATGAGCAGTTCTTC. It translates to CSVEIFADSYNEQFF.

There are many counts of this clonotype. The V and J genes are TRBV29-1 and TRBJ2-1; D perhaps matches TRBD2 (7 bases). The length of the CDR3 is 17 residues. Trimming shortened V by 6 bases and J by 2 bases, and 23 bases separated the two germline ends. Germline CDR1 is SQVTM and CDR2 is ANQGSEA. CDR3 nucleotide sequence: TGCAGCGTGCCGCCGGACGGAGGGGGGGACACCTACAATGAGCAGTTCTTC. Its protein product is CSVPPDGGGDTYNEQFF.

At least ten counts were recorded for this clonotype. The CDR3 here is CSATGTGVFWSYNEQFF. DNA for the CDR3: TGCAGTGCTACCGGGACAGGGGTCTTCTGGTCCTACAATGAGCAGTTCTTC. The gene calls are TRBV20-1 and TRBJ2-1, with 10 bases matching TRBD1. Losses at the gene ends were 4 bases for V and 1 base for J; bases not matched to a gene: 10. This CDR3 comprises 17 residues. Germline V gene data show CDR1 as DFQATT and CDR2 as SNEGSKA (reference sequence).

The CDR3 DNA reads as TGCGCCAGCATCCCGCTAGCGGCTTACAATGAGCAGTTCTTC. This sequence encodes CASIPLAAYNEQFF. The V call is TRBV10-2, the J call TRBJ2-1, with 7 bases aligning to TRBD2. The junction had 7 bases not matched to a gene; V was cut back by 7 bases and J by 4 bases. CDR1 is WSHSY and CDR2 is SAAADI in the germline V gene. The CDR3 consists of 14 residues.

This clonotype was detected only a few times. The V and J genes are TRBV13 and TRBJ1-1; 7 positions match TRBD1. This CDR3 has 12 amino acids. After removal of 5 bases from V and 7 bases from J, the junction contained 4 bases not matched to a gene. Germline CDR1 is PRHDT and CDR2 is FYEKMQ (reference sequence). CDR3 sequence (DNA): TGTGCCAGCAGCATACAGGGGATTGAAGCTTTCTTT. This encodes CASSIQGIEAFF.

In the case of this clonotype: Being one base from a much bigger clone, this may be a read error. The chain is built from TRBV12-3 or TRBV12-4 and TRBJ2-7; tentatively, D is TRBD1 (6 bases). The CDR3 contains 13 residues. The CDR3 loop reads CASSQGQRYELYF. The CDR3 bases are TGTGCCAGCAGTCAGGGGCAACGGTACGAGCTGTACTTC.

This clonotype was seen more than once but under ten times. The V call is TRBV20-1, the J call TRBJ2-3; 8 nucleotides match TRBD2. The V segment lost 2 bases and the J segment 0 bases; nucleotides outside the gene matches: 7. Per the germline V gene, CDR1 is DFQATT and CDR2 is SNEGSKA (reference sequence). The CDR3 is 16 amino acids. The CDR3 spells CSARRGGLRSTDTQYF. The DNA for the CDR3 is TGCAGTGCTAGACGGGGGGGCCTCCGTAGCACAGATACGCAGTATTTT.

This clonotype was found a few times. The chain combines TRBV30 with TRBJ2-2; D is ambiguous. CDR1 and CDR2 from the germline V gene are GTSNPN and SVGIG (reference sequence). The CDR3 sequence is 15 residues long. V shed 4 bases and J shed 1 base, with 13 bases lying between them. The CDR3 loop reads CAWKNIVRNTGELFF. The CDR3 coding sequence is TGTGCCTGGAAGAATATAGTGAGGAACACCGGGGAGCTGTTTTTT.

In its sample, this clonotype was seen many times. CDR3 sequence: CSARGTSVYNEQFF. The CDR3 bases are TGCAGTGCTAGAGGGACTAGCGTTTACAATGAGCAGTTCTTC. The gene calls are TRBV20-1 and TRBJ2-1, with 9 positions matching TRBD2. The CDR3 has 14 amino acids. Germline lookup yields CDR1 DFQATT and CDR2 SNEGSKA (reference sequence). Trimming took 1 base from V and 4 from J; bases not matched to a gene: 2.

The chain joins TRBV25-1 to TRBJ1-1, with 7 positions matching TRBD1. The trim removed 0 bases at V and 3 bases at J, leaving 10 bases unmatched. Germline V gene sequence: CDR1 MGHDK, CDR2 SYGVNS. CDR3 length equals 17 residues. CDR3 DNA sequence: TGTGCCAGCAGTGAATATAGACAGGGAGTGGGGGACACTGAAGCTTTCTTT. Translation gives CASSEYRQGVGDTEAFF.

The sample holds many counts of this clonotype. J is TRBJ2-7 and V is TRBV12-3 or TRBV12-4, with D hard to call. This CDR3 region has 13 residues. V was trimmed by 3 bases and J by 4 bases, leaving 10 bases between them. Here the CDR3 reads CASSLGLGYEQYV. DNA for the CDR3: TGTGCCAGCAGTTTGGGTCTGGGGTACGAGCAGTACGTC.

This clonotype was counted ten times or more. The V gene is TRBV20-1, the J gene TRBJ2-2, with no clear D. Germline loops: CDR1 DFQATT, CDR2 SNEGSKA (reference sequence). V shed 4 bases and J shed 2 bases, with 2 bases lying between them. This CDR3 comprises 11 residues. CDR3 DNA sequence: TGCAGTGCTATCAACACCGGGGAGCTGTTTTTT. Translated: CSAINTGELFF.